One sample yielded the 14 T cell receptor beta chains listed below, sequenced in a study of blood T cell repertoires in COVID-19. The table came from immunoSEQ multiplex PCR; TCRdb's copy has only in-frame clones and leaves some out. Here the sample spans approximately 66,000 clones, roughly 70% being singletons. Sequencing was performed on peripheral blood. The source of these receptors is a man aged 55 to 69 with acute or convalescent COVID-19.

This chain connects TRBV11-2 to TRBJ2-2, with 7 bases that match TRBD1. With V trimmed by 2 bases and J by 5 bases, 5 bases remained unmatched. The germline V gene has CDR1 SGHAT and CDR2 FQNNGV. The CDR3 covers 15 residues. CDR3 protein: CASSLTGVRTGELFF. For the CDR3, the DNA is TGTGCCAGCAGCTTAACAGGGGTTCGGACCGGGGAGCTGTTTTTT. The whole variable domain, filled in from reference TRBV11-2 and TRBJ2-2, reads EAGVAQSPRYKIIEKRQSVAFWCNPISGHATLYWYQQILGQGPKLLIQFQNNGVVDDSQLPKDRFSAERLKGVDSTLKIQPAKLEDSAVYLCASSLTGVRTGELFFGEGSRLTVL.

This chain uses TRBV11-2 with TRBJ2-2; weak D call: TRBD2 (7 bases). This CDR3 region has 15 residues. Trimming stripped 3 bases from V and 5 bases from J, with 13 bases between. The germline gives CDR1 SGHAT, CDR2 FQNNGV. CDR3 loop: CASSFYREGTGELFF. The CDR3 DNA sequence: TGTGCCAGCAGCTTCTACAGGGAGGGGACCGGGGAGCTGTTTTTT.

V gene TRBV4-2 combines with J gene TRBJ2-3; TRBD1 agrees at 10 bases. This CDR3 contains 17 residues. V lost 4 bases, J lost 4 bases, and 11 bases stayed unmatched. Germline assignment: CDR1 LGHNA and CDR2 YNFKEQ. CDR3 in DNA: TGTGCCAGCAGCCTACGTAGGACAGGGGGAAGATCAGATACGCAGTATTTT. This encodes CASSLRRTGGRSDTQYF.

In its sample, this clone was seen a few times. This chain joins TRBV7-9 and TRBJ1-4; D is uncertain. Trimming left V 1 base short and J 4 bases short, with 4 bases between. The CDR3 length is 13 residues. Germline CDR1 reads SEHNR; CDR2 reads FQNEAQ (reference sequence). CDR3 nucleotide sequence: TGTGCCAGCAGCTTAGGGCTTAATGAAAAACTGTTTTTT. Protein product: CASSLGLNEKLFF.

This clone was detected once. The J gene is TRBJ2-1, the V gene TRBV2; 8 positions match TRBD2. This CDR3 contains 15 residues. The germline CDR1 and CDR2 sequences are SNHLY and FYNNEI. Trimming cost V 5 bases and J 6 bases; bases outside gene matches: 9. The CDR3 DNA follows: TGTGCCAGCAGTCCTAGCGGGCTGAGGGGCAATGAGCAGTTCTTC. This encodes CASSPSGLRGNEQFF.

By share, this clone counts as medium-sized. This chain uses TRBV19 with TRBJ1-4; no firm D call. Between the trimmed V and J ends, which lost 6 bases and 5 bases, there was a span of 13 bases. The germline CDR1 and CDR2 sequences are LNHDA and SQIVND (reference sequence). This CDR3 is 14 amino acids long. CDR3 sequence (DNA): TGTGCCAGTAGCCCCACGACGGAGAATGAAAAACTGTTTTTT. Translated: CASSPTTENEKLFF.

The chain combines TRBV2 with TRBJ2-2, with 9 bases aligning to TRBD2. CDR1 is SNHLY, CDR2 FYNNEI, per germline. This CDR3 is 14 amino acids long. The ends lost 8 bases at V and 6 bases at J; junction bases unmatched: 7. CDR3 sequence: CASARTSEAGELFF. CDR3 bases: TGTGCCAGCGCCCGGACTAGCGAGGCCGGGGAGCTGTTTTTT.

V gene TRBV10-3 combines with J gene TRBJ2-3, with 7 positions matching TRBD2. The CDR3 has 15 residues. The V gene end was trimmed by 2 bases and the J gene end by 2 bases; junction bases not matched to a gene: 4. The germline V gene encodes CDR1 ENHRY and CDR2 SYGVKD. The CDR3 protein is CAISEGGGNTDTQYF. CDR3 DNA sequence: TGTGCCATCAGTGAGGGCGGGGGTAACACAGATACGCAGTATTTT.

This clone was seen only once. The chain joins TRBV12-5 to TRBJ2-3; 11 bases fit TRBD2. Looked up from germline, CDR1 is LGHNT and CDR2 is FRNRAP. The CDR3 has 18 residues. Trimming took 0 bases from V and 0 from J; bases not matched to a gene: 5. CDR3 in amino acids: CASGLVMTSGVSTDTQYF. The CDR3 DNA sequence: TGTGCTAGTGGTTTGGTAATGACTAGCGGGGTTAGCACAGATACGCAGTATTTT. The variable domain in full, completed from reference TRBV12-5 and TRBJ2-3, reads DARVTQTPRHKVTEMGQEVTMRCQPILGHNTVFWYRQTMMQGLELLAYFRNRAPLDDSGMPKDRFSAEMPDATLATLKIQPSEPRDSAVYFCASGLVMTSGVSTDTQYFGPGTRLTVL.

Comments on this clone: A clone one base away is much larger, so this may be a read error. V and J are TRBV5-1 and TRBJ2-2; maybe TRBD1 (5 bases). The germline gives CDR1 SGHRS, CDR2 YFSETQ. V dropped 1 base and J dropped 1 base, with 5 bases sitting between them. The CDR3 length is 14 residues. The CDR3 spells CASSLQGNTGELFF. The CDR3 region has the DNA TGCGCCAGCAGCTTGCAGGGGAACACCGGGGAGCTGTTTTTT.

This clone was seen at least ten times. The V gene is TRBV14, the J gene TRBJ1-1; D gene uncertain. Germline assignment: CDR1 SGHDN and CDR2 FVKESK. V dropped 2 bases and J dropped 0 bases, with 10 bases sitting between them. This CDR3 comprises 15 residues. CDR3 sequence reads: CASSQYAGMNTEAFF. CDR3 sequence (DNA): TGTGCCAGCAGCCAATATGCGGGGATGAACACTGAAGCTTTCTTT.

This clone appeared once. This chain connects TRBV6-2 or TRBV6-3 to TRBJ1-4, with 7 positions matching TRBD1. The V gene's germline CDR1 is MNHEY and CDR2 SVGEGT. V lost 6 bases to trimming and J lost 4 bases; unmatched junction nucleotides: 5. The CDR3 length is 14 residues. This CDR3 is CASSPGQSNEKLFF. The CDR3 DNA is TGTGCCAGCAGCCCGGGACAGAGTAATGAAAAACTGTTTTTT.

This chain's CDR3 is CASSLARTESTDTQYF. As DNA, the CDR3 is TGTGCCAGCAGCTTGGCCAGGACTGAAAGCACAGATACGCAGTATTTT. V is TRBV5-5 and J is TRBJ2-3, with D maybe TRBD2 (5 bases). The V end was cut by 0 bases, the J end by 0 bases, with 11 bases between. Germline loops: CDR1 SGHKS, CDR2 YYEKEE (reference sequence). This CDR3 contains 16 residues. The variable domain in full, completed from reference TRBV5-5 and TRBJ2-3, reads DAGVTQSPTHLIKTRGQQVTLRCSPISGHKSVSWYQQVLGQGPQFIFQYYEKEERGRGNFPDRFSARQFPNYSSELNVNALLLGDSALYLCASSLARTESTDTQYFGPGTRLTVL.

This rearrangement joins TRBV10-3 to TRBJ1-4, with 11 bases matching TRBD1. The CDR3 totals 18 residues. V lost 0 bases, J lost 8 bases, and 11 bases stayed unmatched. Germline CDR1 and CDR2: ENHRY and SYGVKD. The CDR3 DNA sequence: TGTGCCATCAGTGAGTCGGTCGGACAGGGGGCGGTAGAAGAAAAACTGTTTTTT. It translates to CAISESVGQGAVEEKLFF.